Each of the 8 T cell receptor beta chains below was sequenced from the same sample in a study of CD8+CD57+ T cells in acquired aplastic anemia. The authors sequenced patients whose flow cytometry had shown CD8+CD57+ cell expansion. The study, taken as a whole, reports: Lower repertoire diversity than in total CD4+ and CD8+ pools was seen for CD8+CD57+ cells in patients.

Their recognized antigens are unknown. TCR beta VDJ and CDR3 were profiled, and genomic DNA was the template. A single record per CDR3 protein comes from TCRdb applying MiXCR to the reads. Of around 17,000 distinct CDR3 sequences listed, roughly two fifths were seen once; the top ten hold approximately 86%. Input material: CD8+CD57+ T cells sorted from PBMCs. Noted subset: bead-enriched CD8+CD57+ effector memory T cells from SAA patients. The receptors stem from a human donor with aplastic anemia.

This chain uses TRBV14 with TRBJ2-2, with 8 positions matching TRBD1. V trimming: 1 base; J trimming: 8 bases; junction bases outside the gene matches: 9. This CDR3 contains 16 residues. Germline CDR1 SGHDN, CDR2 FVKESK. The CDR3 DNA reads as TGTGCCAGCAGCCAAGGGGACAGGCCGCGTGGTGGGGAGCTGTTTTTT. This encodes CASSQGDRPRGGELFF.

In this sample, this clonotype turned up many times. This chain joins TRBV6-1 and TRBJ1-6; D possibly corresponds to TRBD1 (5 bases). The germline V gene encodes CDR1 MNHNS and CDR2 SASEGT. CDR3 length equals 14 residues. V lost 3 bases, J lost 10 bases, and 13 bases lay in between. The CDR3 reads CASSDGGERSPLHF. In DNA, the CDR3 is TGTGCCAGCAGTGATGGGGGGGAGAGATCACCCCTCCACTTT.

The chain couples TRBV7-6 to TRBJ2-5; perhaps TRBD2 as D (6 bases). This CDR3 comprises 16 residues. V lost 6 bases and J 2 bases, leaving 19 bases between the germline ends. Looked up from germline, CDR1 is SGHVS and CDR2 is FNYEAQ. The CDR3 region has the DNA TGTGCCAGCAGTGGGGGGTGGAGTTCAGGGCAAGAGACCCAGTACTTC. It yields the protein CASSGGWSSGQETQYF.

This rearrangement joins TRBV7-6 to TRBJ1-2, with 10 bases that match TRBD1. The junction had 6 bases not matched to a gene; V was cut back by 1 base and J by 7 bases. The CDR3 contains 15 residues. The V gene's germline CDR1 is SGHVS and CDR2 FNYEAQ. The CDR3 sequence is CASSLEETGGSGYTF. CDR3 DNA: TGTGCCAGCAGCTTAGAAGAGACAGGGGGCAGTGGCTACACCTTC. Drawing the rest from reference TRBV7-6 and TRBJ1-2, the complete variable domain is GAGVSQSPRYKVTKRGQDVALRCDPISGHVSLYWYRQALGQGPEFLTYFNYEAQQDKSGLPNDRFSAERPEGSISTLTIQRTEQRDSAMYRCASSLEETGGSGYTFGSGTRLTVV.

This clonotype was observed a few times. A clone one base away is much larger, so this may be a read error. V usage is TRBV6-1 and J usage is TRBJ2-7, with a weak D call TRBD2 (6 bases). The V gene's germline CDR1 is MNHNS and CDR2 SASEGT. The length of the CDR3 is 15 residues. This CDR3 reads CAGSTLADISYEQYF. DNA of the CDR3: TGTGCCGGCAGTACCTTAGCGGACATCTCCTACGAGCAGTACTTC.

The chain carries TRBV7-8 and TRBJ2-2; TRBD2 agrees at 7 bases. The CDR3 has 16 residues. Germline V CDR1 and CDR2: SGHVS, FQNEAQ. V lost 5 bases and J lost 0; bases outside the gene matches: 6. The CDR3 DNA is TGTGCCAGCAGCCCTCGGGAGGCGGCGAACACCGGGGAGCTGTTTTTT. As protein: CASSPREAANTGELFF.

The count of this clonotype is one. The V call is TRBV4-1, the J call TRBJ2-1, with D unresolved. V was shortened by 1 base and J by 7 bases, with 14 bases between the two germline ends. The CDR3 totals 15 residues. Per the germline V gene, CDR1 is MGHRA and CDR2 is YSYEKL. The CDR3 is CASSQGYPERNEQFF. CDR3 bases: TGCGCCAGCAGCCAAGGCTACCCAGAACGGAATGAGCAGTTCTTC.

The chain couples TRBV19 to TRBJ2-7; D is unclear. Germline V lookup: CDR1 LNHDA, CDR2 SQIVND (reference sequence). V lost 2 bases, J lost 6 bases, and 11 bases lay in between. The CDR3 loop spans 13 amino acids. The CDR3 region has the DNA TGTGCCAGTAGTATACAGATGGTCGGCGAGCAGTACTTC. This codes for CASSIQMVGEQYF.